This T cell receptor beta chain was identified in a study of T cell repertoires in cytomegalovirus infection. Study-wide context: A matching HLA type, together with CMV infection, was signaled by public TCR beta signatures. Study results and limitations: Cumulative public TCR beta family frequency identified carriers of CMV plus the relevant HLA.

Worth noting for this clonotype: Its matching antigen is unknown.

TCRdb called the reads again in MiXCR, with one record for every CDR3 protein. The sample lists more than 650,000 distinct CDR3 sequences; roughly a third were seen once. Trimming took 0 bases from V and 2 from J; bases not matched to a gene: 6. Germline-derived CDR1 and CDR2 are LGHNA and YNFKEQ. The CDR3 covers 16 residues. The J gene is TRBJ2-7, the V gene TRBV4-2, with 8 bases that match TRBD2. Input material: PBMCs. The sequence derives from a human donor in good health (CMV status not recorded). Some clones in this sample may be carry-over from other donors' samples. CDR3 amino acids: CASSQDVDSGTYEQYF. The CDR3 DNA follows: TGTGCCAGCAGCCAAGATGTGGATAGCGGGACCTACGAGCAGTACTTC.